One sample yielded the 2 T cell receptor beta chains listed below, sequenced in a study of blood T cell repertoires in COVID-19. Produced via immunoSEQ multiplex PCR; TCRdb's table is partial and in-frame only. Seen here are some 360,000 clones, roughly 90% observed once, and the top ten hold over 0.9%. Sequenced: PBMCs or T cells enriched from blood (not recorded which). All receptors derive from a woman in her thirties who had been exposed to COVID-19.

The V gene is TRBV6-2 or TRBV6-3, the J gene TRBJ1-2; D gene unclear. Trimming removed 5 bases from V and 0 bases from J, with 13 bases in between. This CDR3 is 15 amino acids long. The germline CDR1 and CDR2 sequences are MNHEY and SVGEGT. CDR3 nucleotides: TGTGCCAGCAGTACGAGTATAGTCGCTAACTATGGCTACACCTTC. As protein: CASSTSIVANYGYTF.

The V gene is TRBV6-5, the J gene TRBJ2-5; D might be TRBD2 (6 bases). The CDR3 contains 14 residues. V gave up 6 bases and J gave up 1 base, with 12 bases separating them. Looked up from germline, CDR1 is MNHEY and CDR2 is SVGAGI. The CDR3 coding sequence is TGTGCCAGCAGCCCGGGGGTGCTCCAAGAGACCCAGTACTTC. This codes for CASSPGVLQETQYF.